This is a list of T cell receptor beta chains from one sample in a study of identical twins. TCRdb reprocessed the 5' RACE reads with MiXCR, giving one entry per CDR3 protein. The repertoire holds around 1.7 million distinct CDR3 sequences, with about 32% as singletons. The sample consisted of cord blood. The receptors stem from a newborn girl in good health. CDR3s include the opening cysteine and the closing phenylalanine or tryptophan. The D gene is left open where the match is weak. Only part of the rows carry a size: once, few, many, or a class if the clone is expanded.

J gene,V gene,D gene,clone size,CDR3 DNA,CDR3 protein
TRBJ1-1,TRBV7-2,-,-,TGTGCCAGCAGCTTCACAGGGGAAGCTTTCTTT,CASSFTGEAFF
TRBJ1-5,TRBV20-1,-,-,TGCAGTGCTAGAGATCAGGGAAAGGGTCAGCCCCAGCATTTT,CSARDQGKGQPQHF
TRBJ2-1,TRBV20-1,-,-,TGCAGTGCTAGTCGGCAGGGCTATGAGCAGTTCTTC,CSASRQGYEQFF
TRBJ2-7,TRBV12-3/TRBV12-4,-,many,TGTGCCAGCAGCTTAGGAGGACAGACCTACGAGCAGTACTTC,CASSLGGQTYEQYF
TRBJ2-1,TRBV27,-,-,TGTGCCAGCAGTCTCCTGGGACGCGCGTGGGAGCAGTTCTTC,CASSLLGRAWEQFF
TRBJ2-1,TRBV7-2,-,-,TGTGCCAGCAGCTTAAGAACGGGACTCCTGGGCAATGAGCAGTTCTTC,CASSLRTGLLGNEQFF
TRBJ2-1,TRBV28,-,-,TGTGCCAGCAGTTTTTTCCGGCGGAACCTGGGGAATGAGCAGTTCTTC,CASSFFRRNLGNEQFF
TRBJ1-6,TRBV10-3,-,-,TGTGCCATCATGGGAACGGAGAGTTCACCCCTCCACTTT,CAIMGTESSPLHF
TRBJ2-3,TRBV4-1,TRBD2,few,TGCGCCAGCAGCCAAGCAGGCCTACTAGCGGAGGATGGAAGGTACACAGATACGCAGTATTTT,CASSQAGLLAEDGRYTDTQYF
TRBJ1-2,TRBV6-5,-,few,TGTGCCAGCAGTTACTCGAGGCAGGCGAGGGGCTATGGCTACACCTTC,CASSYSRQARGYGYTF
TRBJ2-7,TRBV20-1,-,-,TGCAGTGCATGGAGTGTCTACGAGCAGTACTTC,CSAWSVYEQYF
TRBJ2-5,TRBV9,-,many,TGTGCCAGCAGCGGTGGCAGGGAGACCCAGTACTTC,CASSGGRETQYF
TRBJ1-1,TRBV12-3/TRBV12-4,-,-,TGTGCCAGCAGACTCGTCACTGAGGCTTTCTTT,CASRLVTEAFF
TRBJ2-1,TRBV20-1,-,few,TGCTTTGCGGTGAGCTCCTACAATGAGCAGTTCTTC,CFAVSSYNEQFF
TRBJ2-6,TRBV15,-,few,TGTGCCACCAGCGATCTAGGGACGGTTCTCTCTGGGGCCAACGTCCTGACTTTC,CATSDLGTVLSGANVLTF
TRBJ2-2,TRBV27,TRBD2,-,TGTGCCAGCAGTTGGGTGACTAGCGGGGGGGGGGAGCTGTTTTTT,CASSWVTSGGGELFF
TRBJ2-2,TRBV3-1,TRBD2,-,TGTGCCAGCAGCCAAGGGACTAGGCCGAACACCGGGGAGCTGTTTTTT,CASSQGTRPNTGELFF
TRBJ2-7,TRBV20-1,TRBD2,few,TGCAGTGCCGGGAGGAGTTGGGGCTACGAGCAGTACTTC,CSAGRSWGYEQYF
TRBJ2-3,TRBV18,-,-,TGTGCCAGCTCACGGAGCACAGGTACGCAGTATTTT,CASSRSTGTQYF
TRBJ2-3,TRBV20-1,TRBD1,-,TGCAGTGCTATCTCAGGGGGAGTCGGCACAGATACGCAGTATTTT,CSAISGGVGTDTQYF
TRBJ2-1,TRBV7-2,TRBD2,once,TGTGCCAGCAGCCCTAGGAAGGCGGGGGGGTACAATGAGCAGTTCTTC,CASSPRKAGGYNEQFF
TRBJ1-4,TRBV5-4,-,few,TGTGCCAGCAGCCGTAGGGAACGGCGTAATGAAAAACTGTTTTTT,CASSRRERRNEKLFF